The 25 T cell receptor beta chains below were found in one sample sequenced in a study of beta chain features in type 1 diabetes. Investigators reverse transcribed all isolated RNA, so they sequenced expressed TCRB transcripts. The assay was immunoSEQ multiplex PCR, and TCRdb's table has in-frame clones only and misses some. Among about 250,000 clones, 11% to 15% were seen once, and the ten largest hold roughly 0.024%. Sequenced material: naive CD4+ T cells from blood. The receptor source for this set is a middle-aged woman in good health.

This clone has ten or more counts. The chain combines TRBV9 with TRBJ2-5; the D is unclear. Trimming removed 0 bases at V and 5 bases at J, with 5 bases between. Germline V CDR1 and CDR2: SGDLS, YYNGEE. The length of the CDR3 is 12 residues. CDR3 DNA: TGTGCCAGCAGCGTAGGTCGGGAGACCCAGTACTTC. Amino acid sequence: CASSVGRETQYF.

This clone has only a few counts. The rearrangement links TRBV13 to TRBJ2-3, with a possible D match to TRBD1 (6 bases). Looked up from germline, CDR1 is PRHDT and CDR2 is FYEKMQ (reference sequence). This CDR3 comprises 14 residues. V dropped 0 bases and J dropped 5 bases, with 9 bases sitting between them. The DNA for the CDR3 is TGTGCCAGCAGCTTAGGGAGGGGACAAGATACGCAGTATTTT. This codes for CASSLGRGQDTQYF.

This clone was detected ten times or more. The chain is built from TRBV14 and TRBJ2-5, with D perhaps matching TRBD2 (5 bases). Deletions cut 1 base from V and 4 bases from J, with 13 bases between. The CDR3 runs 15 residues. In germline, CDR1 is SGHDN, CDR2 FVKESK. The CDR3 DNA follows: TGTGCCAGCAGCCAAGGACTATTGTCAGGAGAGACCCAGTACTTC. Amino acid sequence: CASSQGLLSGETQYF.

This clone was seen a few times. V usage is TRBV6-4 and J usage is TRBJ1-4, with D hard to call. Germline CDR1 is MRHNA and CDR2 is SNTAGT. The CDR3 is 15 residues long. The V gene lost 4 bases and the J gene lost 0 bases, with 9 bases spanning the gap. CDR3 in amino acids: CASSVSGTTNEKLFF. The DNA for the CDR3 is TGTGCCAGCAGTGTCTCCGGGACAACTAATGAAAAACTGTTTTTT.

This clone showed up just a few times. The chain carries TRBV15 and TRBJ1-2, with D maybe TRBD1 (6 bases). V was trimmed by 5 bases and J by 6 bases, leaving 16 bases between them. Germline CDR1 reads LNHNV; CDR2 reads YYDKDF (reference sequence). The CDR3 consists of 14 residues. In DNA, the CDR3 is TGTGCCACCAGCGACCGGGCATACAGGGATGGCTACACCTTC. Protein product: CATSDRAYRDGYTF.

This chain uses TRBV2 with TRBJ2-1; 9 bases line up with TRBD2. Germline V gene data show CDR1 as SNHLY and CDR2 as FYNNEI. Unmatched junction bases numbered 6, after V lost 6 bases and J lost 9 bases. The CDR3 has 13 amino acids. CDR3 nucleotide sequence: TGTGCCAGCAGGACTAGCGGCATAGGTGAGCAGTTCTTC. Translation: CASRTSGIGEQFF.

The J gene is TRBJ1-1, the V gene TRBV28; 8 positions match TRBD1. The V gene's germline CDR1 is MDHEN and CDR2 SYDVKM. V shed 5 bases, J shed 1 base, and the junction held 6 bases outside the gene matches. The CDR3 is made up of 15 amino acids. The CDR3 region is CASSDAGGGNTEAFF. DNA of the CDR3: TGTGCCAGCAGTGACGCAGGGGGCGGGAACACTGAAGCTTTCTTT.

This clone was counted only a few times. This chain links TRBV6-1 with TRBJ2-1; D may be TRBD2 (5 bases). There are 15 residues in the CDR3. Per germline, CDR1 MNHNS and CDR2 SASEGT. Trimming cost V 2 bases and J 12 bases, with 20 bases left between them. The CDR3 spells CASSEILAGNGMQFF. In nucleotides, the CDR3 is TGTGCCAGCAGTGAAATCCTAGCCGGGAATGGTATGCAGTTCTTC.

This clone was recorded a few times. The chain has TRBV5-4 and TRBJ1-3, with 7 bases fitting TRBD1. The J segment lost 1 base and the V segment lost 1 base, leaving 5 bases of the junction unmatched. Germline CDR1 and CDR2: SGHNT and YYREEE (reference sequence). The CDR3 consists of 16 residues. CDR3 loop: CASSLPYRGSGNTIYF. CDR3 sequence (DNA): TGTGCCAGCAGCTTGCCATACAGGGGATCTGGAAACACCATATATTTT.

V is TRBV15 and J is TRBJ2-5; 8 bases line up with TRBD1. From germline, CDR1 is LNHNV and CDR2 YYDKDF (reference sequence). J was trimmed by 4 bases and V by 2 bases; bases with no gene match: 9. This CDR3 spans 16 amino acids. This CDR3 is CATSRSDRGPGETQYF. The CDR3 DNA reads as TGTGCCACCAGCAGATCCGACAGGGGACCAGGAGAGACCCAGTACTTC.

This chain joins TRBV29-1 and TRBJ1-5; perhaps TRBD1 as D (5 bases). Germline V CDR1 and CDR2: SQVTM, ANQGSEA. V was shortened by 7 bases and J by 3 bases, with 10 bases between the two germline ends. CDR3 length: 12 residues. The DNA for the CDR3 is TGCAGCGCAGGACACATCAATCAGCCCCAGCATTTT. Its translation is CSAGHINQPQHF.

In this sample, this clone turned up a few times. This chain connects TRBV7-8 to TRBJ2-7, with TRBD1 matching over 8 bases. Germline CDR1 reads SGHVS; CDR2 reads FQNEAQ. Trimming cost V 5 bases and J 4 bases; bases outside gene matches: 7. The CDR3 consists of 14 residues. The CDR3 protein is CASSEQGARYEQYF. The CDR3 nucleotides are TGTGCCAGCAGCGAGCAGGGGGCGAGGTACGAGCAGTACTTC.

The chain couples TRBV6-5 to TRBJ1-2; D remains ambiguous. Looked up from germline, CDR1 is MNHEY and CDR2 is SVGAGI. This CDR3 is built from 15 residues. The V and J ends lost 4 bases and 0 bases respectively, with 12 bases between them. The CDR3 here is CASSSPLPSNYGYTF. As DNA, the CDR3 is TGTGCCAGCAGTTCCCCCCTTCCTTCTAACTATGGCTACACCTTC.

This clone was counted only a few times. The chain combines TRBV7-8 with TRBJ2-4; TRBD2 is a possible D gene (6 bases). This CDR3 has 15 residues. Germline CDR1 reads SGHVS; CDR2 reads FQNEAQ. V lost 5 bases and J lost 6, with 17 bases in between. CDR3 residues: CASSRNGGGGNIQYF. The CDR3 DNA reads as TGTGCCAGCAGCCGCAACGGGGGTGGGGGAAACATTCAGTACTTC. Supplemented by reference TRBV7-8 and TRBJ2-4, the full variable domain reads GAGVSQSPRYKVAKRGQDVALRCDPISGHVSLFWYQQALGQGPEFLTYFQNEAQLDKSGLPSDRFFAERPEGSVSTLKIQRTQQEDSAVYLCASSRNGGGGNIQYFGAGTRLSVL.

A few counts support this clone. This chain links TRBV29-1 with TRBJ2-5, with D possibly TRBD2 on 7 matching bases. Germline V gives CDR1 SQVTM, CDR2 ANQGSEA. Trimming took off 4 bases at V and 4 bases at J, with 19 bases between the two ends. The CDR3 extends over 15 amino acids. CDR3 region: CSVGGGPTVGETQYF. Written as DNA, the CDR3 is TGCAGCGTTGGGGGGGGGCCTACGGTCGGAGAGACCCAGTACTTC.

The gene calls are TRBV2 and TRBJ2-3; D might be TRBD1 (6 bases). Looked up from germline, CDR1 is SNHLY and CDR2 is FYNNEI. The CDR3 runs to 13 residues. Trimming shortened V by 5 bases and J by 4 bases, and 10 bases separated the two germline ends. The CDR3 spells CASSRTGSDTQYF. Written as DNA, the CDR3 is TGTGCCAGCAGTAGAACAGGGTCAGATACGCAGTATTTT. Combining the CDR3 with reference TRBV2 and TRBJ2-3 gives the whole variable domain EPEVTQTPSHQVTQMGQEVILRCVPISNHLYFYWYRQILGQKVEFLVSFYNNEISEKSEIFDDQFSVERPDGSNFTLKIRSTKLEDSAMYFCASSRTGSDTQYFGPGTRLTVL.

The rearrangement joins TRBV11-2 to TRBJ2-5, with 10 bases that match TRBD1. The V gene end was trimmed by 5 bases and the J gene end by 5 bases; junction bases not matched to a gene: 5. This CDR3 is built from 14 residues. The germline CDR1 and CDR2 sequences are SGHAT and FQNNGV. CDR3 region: CASSRDRGRETQYF. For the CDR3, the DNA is TGTGCCAGCAGCCGTGACAGGGGGCGCGAGACCCAGTACTTC.

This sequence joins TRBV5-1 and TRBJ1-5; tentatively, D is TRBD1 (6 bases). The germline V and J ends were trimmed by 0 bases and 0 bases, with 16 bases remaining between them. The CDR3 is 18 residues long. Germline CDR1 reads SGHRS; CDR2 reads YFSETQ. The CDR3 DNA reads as TGCGCCAGCAGCTTGGACCCCACAGGGCTCTATAGCAATCAGCCCCAGCATTTT. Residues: CASSLDPTGLYSNQPQHF.

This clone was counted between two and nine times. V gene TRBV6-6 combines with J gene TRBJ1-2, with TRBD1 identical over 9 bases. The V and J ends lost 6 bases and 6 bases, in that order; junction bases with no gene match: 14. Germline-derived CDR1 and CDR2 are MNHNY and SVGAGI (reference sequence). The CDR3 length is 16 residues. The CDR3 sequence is CASRKPETGGENGYTF. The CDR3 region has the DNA TGTGCCAGCAGGAAACCGGAAACAGGGGGCGAGAATGGCTACACCTTC.

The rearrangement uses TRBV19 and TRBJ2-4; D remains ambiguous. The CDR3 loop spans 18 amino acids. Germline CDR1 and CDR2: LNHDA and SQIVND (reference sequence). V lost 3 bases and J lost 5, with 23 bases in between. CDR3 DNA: TGTGCCAGTAGTATTTTGGAGCACCGGTTTTCGCCTCAAAACATTCAGTACTTC. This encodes CASSILEHRFSPQNIQYF. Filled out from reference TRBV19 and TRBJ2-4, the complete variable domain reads DGGITQSPKYLFRKEGQNVTLSCEQNLNHDAMYWYRQDPGQGLRLIYYSQIVNDFQKGDIAEGYSVSREKKESFPLTVTSAQKNPTAFYLCASSILEHRFSPQNIQYFGAGTRLSVL.

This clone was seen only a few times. DNA of the CDR3: TGTGCCAGCACCGACAGGGATGGGTATGGCTACACCTTC. This sequence encodes CASTDRDGYGYTF. The rearrangement joins TRBV6-5 to TRBJ1-2, with 7 bases identical to TRBD1. V was pared by 7 bases and J by 5 bases, with 7 bases of the junction left unmatched. This CDR3 is 13 amino acids long. CDR1 and CDR2 from the germline V gene are MNHEY and SVGAGI.

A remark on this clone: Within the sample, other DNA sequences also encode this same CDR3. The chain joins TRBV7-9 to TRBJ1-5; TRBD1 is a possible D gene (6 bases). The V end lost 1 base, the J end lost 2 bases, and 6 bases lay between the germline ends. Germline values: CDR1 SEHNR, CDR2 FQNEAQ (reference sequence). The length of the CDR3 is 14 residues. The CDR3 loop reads CASSLGTGNQPQHF. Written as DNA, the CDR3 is TGTGCCAGCAGCTTAGGGACAGGCAATCAGCCCCAGCATTTT.

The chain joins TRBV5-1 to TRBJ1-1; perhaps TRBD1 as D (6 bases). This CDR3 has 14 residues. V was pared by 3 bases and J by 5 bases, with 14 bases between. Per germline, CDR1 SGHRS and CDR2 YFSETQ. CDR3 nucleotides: TGCGCCAGCAGCTACCGGGACACCTTTACTGAAGCTTTCTTT. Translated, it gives CASSYRDTFTEAFF.

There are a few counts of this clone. The CDR3 coding sequence is TGCAGCGTCGCGAAAACAGAGAACACTGAAGCTTTCTTT. Protein product: CSVAKTENTEAFF. The chain couples TRBV29-1 to TRBJ1-1, with no clear D. Germline V gene data show CDR1 as SQVTM and CDR2 as ANQGSEA. V was trimmed by 6 bases and J by 1 base, leaving 12 bases between them. There are 13 residues in the CDR3.

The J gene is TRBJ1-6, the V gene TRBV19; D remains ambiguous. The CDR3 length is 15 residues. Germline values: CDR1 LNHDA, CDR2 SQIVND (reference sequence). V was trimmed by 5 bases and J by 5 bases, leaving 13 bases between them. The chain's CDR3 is CASSPGQTHNSPLHF. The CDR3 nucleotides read TGTGCCAGTAGTCCCGGTCAGACTCATAATTCACCCCTCCACTTT.